This T cell receptor (beta chain) was profiled in a study of shared clonotypes between healthy human individuals. Study conclusions and caveats: Having only a few donors restricted how much genetic and exposure-history diversity was captured. It was observed that roughly 5.1% of naive CD4 clonotypes were shared across several donors.

Authors' processing steps: Without quality scores, immunoSEQ junctional reads could not be filtered like full-length reads. Only in-frame clones appear in the TCRdb table, and some are missing; sequencing was by immunoSEQ multiplex PCR. From that table come the V and J calls and clone size; the DNA was used to work out D and trimming. The sample holds approximately 1.4 million clones, 95% to 99% seen once. With respect to this clone: The antigen remains unidentified.

The authors divided CD4+ cells into CD45RA+ naive and CD45RA-negative memory subsets. This CDR3 has 14 amino acids. Looked up from germline, CDR1 is MNHNS and CDR2 is SASEGT. After removal of 6 bases from V and 0 bases from J, the junction contained 3 bases not matched to a gene. Sample: naive CD4+ T cells sorted from blood. Subset reported: CD45RA+ positively selected. The TCR was taken from a man aged 25 to 40 in good health. The chain couples TRBV6-1 to TRBJ2-7, with 9 bases identical to TRBD2. DNA for the CDR3: TGTGCCAGCAGCTCTAGCGGGGCCTCCTACGAGCAGTACTTC. Translating it yields CASSSSGASYEQYF.